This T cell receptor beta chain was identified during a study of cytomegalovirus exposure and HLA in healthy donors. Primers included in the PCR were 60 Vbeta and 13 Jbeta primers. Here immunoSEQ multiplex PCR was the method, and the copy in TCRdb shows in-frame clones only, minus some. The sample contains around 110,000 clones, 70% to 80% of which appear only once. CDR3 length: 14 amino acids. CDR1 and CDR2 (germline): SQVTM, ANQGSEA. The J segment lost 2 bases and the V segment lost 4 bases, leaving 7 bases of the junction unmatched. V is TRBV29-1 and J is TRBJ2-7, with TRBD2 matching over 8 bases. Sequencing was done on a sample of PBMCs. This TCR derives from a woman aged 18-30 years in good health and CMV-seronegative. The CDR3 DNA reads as TGCAGCGTTGGTATCGCGGGGGGCCCCTACGAGCAGTACTTC. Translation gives CSVGIAGGPYEQYF.